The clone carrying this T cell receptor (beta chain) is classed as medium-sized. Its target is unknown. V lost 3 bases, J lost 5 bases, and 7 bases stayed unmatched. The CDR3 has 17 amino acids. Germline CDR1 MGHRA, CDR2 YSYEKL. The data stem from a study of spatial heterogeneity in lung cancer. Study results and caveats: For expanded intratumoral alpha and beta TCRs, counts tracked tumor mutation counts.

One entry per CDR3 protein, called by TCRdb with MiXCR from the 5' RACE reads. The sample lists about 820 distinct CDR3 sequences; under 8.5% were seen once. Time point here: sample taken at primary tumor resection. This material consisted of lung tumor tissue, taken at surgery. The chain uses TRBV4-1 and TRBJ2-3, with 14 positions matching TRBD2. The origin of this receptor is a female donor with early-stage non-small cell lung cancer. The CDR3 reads CASSHPGTSGGGDTQYF. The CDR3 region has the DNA TGCGCCAGCAGCCACCCAGGGACTAGCGGGGGAGGAGATACGCAGTATTTT.